This passage covers 26 T cell receptor beta chains from one sample sequenced in a study of shared T cell receptors in the human thymus. The assay was immunoSEQ multiplex PCR, and TCRdb's table has in-frame clones only and misses some. This table holds roughly 700,000 clones, more than 75% found once. The sample was also linked to a second study, of human thymus T cells.

Sequenced sample: thymocytes. These receptors were taken from a boy younger than two with a congenital heart defect.

The chain couples TRBV7-2 to TRBJ2-1; 9 nucleotides line up with TRBD2. Germline CDR1 SGHTA, CDR2 FQGNSA. CDR3 length: 16 amino acids. V lost 0 bases, J lost 6 bases, and 6 bases stayed unmatched. The CDR3 coding sequence is TGTGCCAGCAGCTTAGCGGGACTAGCCCTTCCCAATGAGCAGTTCTTC. It codes for CASSLAGLALPNEQFF.

The chain combines TRBV5-6 with TRBJ1-1; tentative D call: TRBD1 (5 bases). Trimming pared 2 bases from V and 0 bases from J, leaving 17 bases between. Germline V lookup: CDR1 SGHDT, CDR2 YYEEEE. This CDR3 comprises 17 residues. The CDR3 nucleotides read TGTGCCAGCAGCTTTTTCACGGGGGGGATCATGAACACTGAAGCTTTCTTT. As protein: CASSFFTGGIMNTEAFF.

The chain uses TRBV5-1 and TRBJ1-5, with unresolved D. This CDR3 spans 14 amino acids. V lost 0 bases and J 4 bases, leaving 8 bases between the germline ends. Germline V gene sequence: CDR1 SGHRS, CDR2 YFSETQ. The CDR3 nucleotides are TGCGCCAGCAGCTTGGAGAGTAGAAATCAGCCCCAGCATTTT. Its translation is CASSLESRNQPQHF.

V usage is TRBV5-7 and J usage is TRBJ1-2, with a weak D call TRBD1 (5 bases). TRBV5-7 qualifies as an ORF whose function is uncertain. The CDR3 extends over 16 amino acids. V lost 0 bases, J lost 0 bases, and 12 bases lay in between. CDR3 sequence (DNA): TGTGCCAGCAGCTTGGAGGGGCAGCCAACTAACTATGGCTACACCTTC. Its translation is CASSLEGQPTNYGYTF.

The chain uses TRBV7-2 and TRBJ2-3; TRBD2 agrees at 12 bases. This CDR3 is 15 amino acids long. Germline CDR1 is SGHTA and CDR2 is FQGNSA. The ends lost 1 base at V and 8 bases at J; junction bases unmatched: 4. CDR3 nucleotides: TGTGCCAGCAGCTTAGGTCTAGCGGGAGGGGGTACGCAGTATTTT. Translating it yields CASSLGLAGGGTQYF.

This chain connects TRBV30 to TRBJ2-7; D is possibly TRBD2 (7 bases). Germline lookup yields CDR1 GTSNPN and CDR2 SVGIG (reference sequence). This CDR3 has 14 residues. Between the trimmed V and J ends, which lost 3 bases and 5 bases, there was a span of 17 bases. CDR3 DNA sequence: TGTGCCTGGAGCCAGTTGGGGGGGCGCGACGAGCAGTACTTC. Amino acid sequence: CAWSQLGGRDEQYF.

This chain connects TRBV19 to TRBJ1-5; D gene unclear. This CDR3 has 15 residues. V lost 3 bases and J 3 bases, leaving 12 bases between the germline ends. Germline V CDR1 and CDR2: LNHDA, SQIVND (reference sequence). The CDR3 is CASSIPVRYNQPQHF. The CDR3, as DNA: TGTGCCAGTAGTATCCCTGTCAGGTACAATCAGCCCCAGCATTTT. Full variable domain (rest looked up from reference TRBV19 and TRBJ1-5): DGGITQSPKYLFRKEGQNVTLSCEQNLNHDAMYWYRQDPGQGLRLIYYSQIVNDFQKGDIAEGYSVSREKKESFPLTVTSAQKNPTAFYLCASSIPVRYNQPQHFGDGTRLSIL.

This sequence joins TRBV14 and TRBJ1-1; D is perhaps TRBD1 (5 bases). Between the trimmed V and J ends, which lost 4 bases and 5 bases, there was a span of 14 bases. The germline CDR1 and CDR2 sequences are SGHDN and FVKESK. CDR3 length: 14 amino acids. Here the CDR3 reads CASSPDGGGTEAFF. Here the CDR3 DNA reads TGTGCCAGCAGCCCGGACGGGGGAGGGACTGAAGCTTTCTTT.

In this sample, this clone turned up once. This chain links TRBV27 with TRBJ1-2, with TRBD1 as a possible D gene (5 bases). Germline values: CDR1 MNHEY, CDR2 SMNVEV (reference sequence). The CDR3 has 14 residues. Trimming cost V 6 bases and J 8 bases, with 19 bases left between them. The CDR3 loop reads CASRTGGGSRGYTF. DNA for the CDR3: TGTGCCAGCAGGACCGGGGGTGGGAGCCGGGGCTACACCTTC.

This clone appeared once. The chain couples TRBV7-2 to TRBJ1-1; D gene uncertain. CDR1 and CDR2 (germline): SGHTA, FQGNSA. The CDR3 runs 14 residues. V dropped 2 bases and J dropped 6 bases, with 13 bases sitting between them. In DNA, the CDR3 is TGTGCCAGCAGCTTATCCGTTAAGGCGGCTGAAGCTTTCTTT. Translating it yields CASSLSVKAAEAFF.

The rearrangement joins TRBV15 to TRBJ2-2; 7 bases are a match to TRBD1. V lost 5 bases to trimming and J lost 10 bases; unmatched junction nucleotides: 10. CDR1 and CDR2 from the germline V gene are LNHNV and YYDKDF (reference sequence). The CDR3 runs to 14 residues. The CDR3 region is CATSLRTGATELFF. The CDR3 coding sequence is TGTGCCACCAGCCTAAGGACAGGCGCTACGGAGCTGTTTTTT. Looking up the rest from reference TRBV15 and TRBJ2-2 gives the full variable domain: DAMVIQNPRYQVTQFGKPVTLSCSQTLNHNVMYWYQQKSSQAPKLLFHYYDKDFNNEADTPDNFQSRRPNTSFCFLDIRSPGLGDTAMYLCATSLRTGATELFFGEGSRLTVL.

The rearrangement uses TRBV28 and TRBJ2-5; 11 bases line up with TRBD2. Germline lookup yields CDR1 MDHEN and CDR2 SYDVKM. The CDR3 runs to 17 residues. V gave up 10 bases and J gave up 5 bases; unmatched junction bases: 18. The CDR3 DNA is TGTGCCATCCTCCTTAGCGGGAGGGCCGGGGACAACGAGACCCAGTACTTC. Translating gives CAILLSGRAGDNETQYF.

The chain joins TRBV14 to TRBJ2-7; D is perhaps TRBD2 (7 bases). Germline CDR1 and CDR2: SGHDN and FVKESK. The ends were cut back, 4 bases at V and 1 base at J, with 23 bases in the middle. There are 18 residues in the CDR3. CDR3 amino acids: CASSLSGGLAELSYEQYF. CDR3 in DNA: TGTGCCAGCAGCCTTTCGGGGGGCTTAGCGGAACTATCCTACGAGCAGTACTTC.

The J gene is TRBJ2-6, the V gene TRBV25-1; 7 bases agree with TRBD2. V trimming: 4 bases; J trimming: 0 bases; junction bases outside the gene matches: 9. Per germline, CDR1 MGHDK and CDR2 SYGVNS. This CDR3 comprises 18 residues. For the CDR3, the DNA is TGTGCCAGCAGTGGGGCGGGAGAGACTTTCTCTGGGGCCAACGTCCTGACTTTC. As protein: CASSGAGETFSGANVLTF. Full variable domain (outside the CDR3, taken from reference TRBV25-1 and TRBJ2-6): EADIYQTPRYLVIGTGKKITLECSQTMGHDKMYWYQQDPGMELHLIHYSYGVNSTEKGDLSSESTVSRIRTEHFPLTLESARPSHTSQYLCASSGAGETFSGANVLTFGAGSRLTVL.

The chain uses TRBV19 and TRBJ2-1; perhaps TRBD2 as D (6 bases). The V gene's germline CDR1 is LNHDA and CDR2 SQIVND (reference sequence). The CDR3 spans 14 residues. V was clipped by 5 bases and J by 5 bases, with 13 bases between them. CDR3 residues: CASSPREADNEQFF. The CDR3 nucleotides are TGTGCCAGTAGTCCGAGGGAGGCCGACAATGAGCAGTTCTTC.

The gene calls are TRBV5-5 and TRBJ2-7, with 14 bases matching TRBD2. The CDR3 runs 17 residues. V gave up 4 bases and J gave up 2 bases; unmatched junction bases: 8. Germline V gene lookup returns CDR1 SGHKS and CDR2 YYEKEE (reference sequence). The CDR3 is CASSPGLAGERAYEQYF. As DNA, the CDR3 is TGTGCCAGCAGCCCGGGACTAGCGGGAGAAAGGGCCTACGAGCAGTACTTC.

The chain recombines TRBV7-9 with TRBJ2-7; D is undetermined. Germline loops: CDR1 SEHNR, CDR2 FQNEAQ (reference sequence). The CDR3 runs to 14 residues. V lost 0 bases and J 1 base, leaving 7 bases between the germline ends. This CDR3 is CASSLASDSYEQYF. DNA for the CDR3: TGTGCCAGCAGCTTAGCTAGTGATTCCTACGAGCAGTACTTC.

The rearrangement joins TRBV6-5 to TRBJ1-1, with D possibly being TRBD1 (6 bases). Trimming stripped 2 bases from V and 4 bases from J, with 11 bases between. The CDR3 runs 14 residues. CDR1 and CDR2 (germline): MNHEY, SVGAGI. As DNA, the CDR3 is TGTGCCAGCAGTTACCCTACAGGGTGCACTGAAGCTTTCTTT. Translating it yields CASSYPTGCTEAFF.

In its sample, this clone was seen a few times. This rearrangement joins TRBV6-1 to TRBJ1-2; TRBD1 agrees at 7 bases. Germline CDR1 MNHNS, CDR2 SASEGT. The CDR3 runs 15 residues. Trimming at V came to 6 bases and at J to 1 base, leaving 8 bases not matched to a gene. This CDR3 reads CASSVYRGLNYGYTF. CDR3 in DNA: TGTGCCAGCAGCGTATACAGGGGTCTTAACTATGGCTACACCTTC.

V gene TRBV12-5 combines with J gene TRBJ1-5, with TRBD1 as a possible D gene (6 bases). Trimming removed 2 bases from V and 0 bases from J, with 17 bases in between. The CDR3 consists of 18 residues. Germline V CDR1 and CDR2: LGHNT, FRNRAP. In DNA form, the CDR3 reads TGTGCTAGTGGTTTGACCCCCCGGACAGTTTCTAGCAATCAGCCCCAGCATTTT. Protein sequence: CASGLTPRTVSSNQPQHF.

This clone has a handful of counts. V and J are TRBV25-1 and TRBJ1-1; 12 bases fit TRBD1. CDR1 is MGHDK and CDR2 is SYGVNS in the germline V gene. The ends lost 4 bases at V and 1 base at J; junction bases unmatched: 10. The CDR3 is made up of 18 amino acids. For the CDR3, the DNA is TGTGCCAGCAGTGTCTGGGGGGGACAGGGGGCGGGGAACACTGAAGCTTTCTTT. Amino acid sequence: CASSVWGGQGAGNTEAFF.

This clone turned up a few times. The chain is built from TRBV27 and TRBJ2-2, with D possibly TRBD1 on 5 matching bases. Germline V lookup: CDR1 MNHEY, CDR2 SMNVEV (reference sequence). V was shortened by 6 bases and J by 8 bases, with 16 bases between the two germline ends. The CDR3 covers 14 residues. The CDR3 DNA reads TGTGCCAGCAGCCAGGACATCCCAACGGGGGAGCTGTTTTTT. Protein sequence: CASSQDIPTGELFF.

V usage is TRBV29-1 and J usage is TRBJ2-3, with D perhaps matching TRBD2 (6 bases). The CDR3 extends over 10 amino acids. Germline V gene sequence: CDR1 SQVTM, CDR2 ANQGSEA. Trimming took off 7 bases at V and 5 bases at J, with 7 bases between the two ends. Here the CDR3 DNA reads TGCAGCGGGAGGGAAGATACGCAGTATTTT. Residues: CSGREDTQYF.

V gene TRBV5-4 combines with J gene TRBJ2-5; 14 bases fit TRBD2. J was trimmed by 5 bases and V by 4 bases; bases with no gene match: 16. The germline CDR1 and CDR2 sequences are SGHNT and YYREEE (reference sequence). This CDR3 contains 19 residues. The CDR3 loop reads CASSKSQKTTSGRAETQYF. CDR3 nucleotides: TGTGCCAGCAGCAAATCGCAAAAAACGACTAGCGGGAGGGCGGAGACCCAGTACTTC.

This chain connects TRBV11-3 to TRBJ2-7; D is ambiguous. This CDR3 is built from 12 residues. V gave up 4 bases and J gave up 1 base, with 5 bases separating them. Germline V lookup: CDR1 SGHNT, CDR2 YENEEA. CDR3 sequence reads: CASSWASYEQYF. CDR3 DNA sequence: TGTGCCAGCAGCTGGGCTTCCTACGAGCAGTACTTC.

The chain couples TRBV5-8 to TRBJ1-1; 10 nucleotides agree with TRBD1. Germline CDR1 and CDR2: SGHTS and YDEGEE. This CDR3 is built from 15 residues. The junction had 11 bases not matched to a gene; V was cut back by 4 bases and J by 8 bases. The CDR3 loop is CASSPTGGLSMEAFF. The CDR3 region has the DNA TGTGCCAGCAGCCCGACAGGGGGCCTCTCTATGGAAGCTTTCTTT.